This TCR beta chain appears in the sequencing data of a study of PD-1 blockade in classical Hodgkin lymphoma. Germline V lookup: CDR1 LGHNA, CDR2 YSLEER. J was trimmed by 2 bases and V by 3 bases; bases with no gene match: 10. This CDR3 region has 17 residues. Patients all relapsed after autologous stem cell transplantation, and there was variation in brentuximab vedotin exposure. The protocol was immunoSEQ multiplex PCR, while the TCRdb copy is restricted to in-frame clones and leaves out a portion. The data show 20,000 to 25,000 clones, about two thirds seen once. The sample here was peripheral blood mononuclear cells (PBMCs), taken at baseline. The sequence was obtained from a human donor with classical Hodgkin lymphoma. The chain employs TRBV4-3 and TRBJ1-2, with 9 bases identical to TRBD1. The chain's CDR3 is CASSHVATGTGNYGYTF. The CDR3 bases are TGCGCCAGCAGCCACGTAGCGACCGGGACAGGGAACTATGGCTACACCTTC.